The 25 T cell receptor beta chains reported below all come from one sample, sequenced in a study of blood T cell repertoires in COVID-19. Only in-frame clones appear in the TCRdb table, and some are missing; sequencing was by immunoSEQ multiplex PCR. The sample shows 200,000 to 250,000 clones, about four fifths of them seen only once. The sequenced material came from peripheral blood. The source is a woman older than 75 with COVID-19, enrolled during active disease.

V and J are TRBV4-2 and TRBJ2-1; TRBD2 matches 7 bases. J lost 6 bases, V lost 6 bases, and 8 bases had no gene match. Germline assignment: CDR1 LGHNA and CDR2 YNFKEQ. The CDR3 spans 14 residues. The CDR3 is CASRNRGRINEQFF. The DNA for the CDR3 is TGTGCCAGCAGAAATCGCGGGAGAATCAATGAGCAGTTCTTC.

The rearrangement links TRBV7-2 to TRBJ2-7, with 8 bases identical to TRBD1. This CDR3 has 16 amino acids. V lost 6 bases to trimming and J lost 6 bases; unmatched junction nucleotides: 16. Germline V CDR1 and CDR2: SGHTA, FQGNSA. CDR3 loop: CASSQNSRGLLGEQYF. The CDR3 coding sequence is TGTGCCAGCAGTCAGAACTCCAGGGGGCTACTTGGCGAGCAGTACTTC.

The chain couples TRBV5-5 to TRBJ1-3; no definite D call. This CDR3 contains 16 residues. Trimming took off 1 base at V and 0 bases at J, with 11 bases between the two ends. CDR1 and CDR2 from the germline V gene are SGHKS and YYEKEE (reference sequence). The CDR3 nucleotides read TGTGCCAGCAGCTTGTCGAGGGCAAGCTCTGGAAACACCATATATTTT. Translated: CASSLSRASSGNTIYF.

The chain uses TRBV5-1 and TRBJ2-7, with a tentative D call TRBD1 (6 bases). The CDR3 is 13 amino acids. CDR1 and CDR2 (germline): SGHRS, YFSETQ. Between the trimmed V and J ends, which lost 4 bases and 9 bases, there was a span of 17 bases. CDR3 residues: CASSPKGENRQYF. The CDR3 DNA sequence: TGCGCCAGCAGCCCTAAGGGGGAGAATAGGCAGTACTTC.

This clone was seen a handful of times. The chain recombines TRBV30 with TRBJ1-2; TRBD1 might be the D (5 bases). Germline lookup yields CDR1 GTSNPN and CDR2 SVGIG (reference sequence). V lost 0 bases, J lost 6 bases, and 14 bases lay in between. The CDR3 is 14 residues long. This CDR3 reads CAWSVLSQGHGYTF. The CDR3 nucleotides are TGTGCCTGGAGTGTACTCTCGCAGGGCCATGGCTACACCTTC. The full variable domain, completed using reference TRBV30 and TRBJ1-2, is SQTIHQWPATLVQPVGSPLSLECTVEGTSNPNLYWYRQAAGRGLQLLFYSVGIGQISSEVPQNLSASRPQDRQFILSSKKLLLSDSGFYLCAWSVLSQGHGYTFGSGTRLTVV.

CDR3 bases: TGTGCCAGCAGCAGTCTGACTAGCGGGACTTACGAGCAGTACTTC. This codes for CASSSLTSGTYEQYF. The chain joins TRBV9 to TRBJ2-7; TRBD2 matches 11 bases. Trimming at V came to 4 bases and at J to 4 bases, leaving 7 bases not matched to a gene. CDR3 length: 15 residues. The germline V gene has CDR1 SGDLS and CDR2 YYNGEE.

This clone turned up a few times. The gene calls are TRBV7-2 and TRBJ2-7; 7 nucleotides agree with TRBD2. The V segment lost 5 bases and the J segment 7 bases; nucleotides outside the gene matches: 14. Germline values: CDR1 SGHTA, CDR2 FQGNSA. The CDR3 has 15 residues. The DNA of the CDR3 is TGTGCCAGCAGCCCTAGGGGAGGGGTAGCAAAGGAGCAGTACTTC. Its translation: CASSPRGGVAKEQYF. Complete variable domain (other parts from reference TRBV7-2 and TRBJ2-7): GAGVSQSPSNKVTEKGKDVELRCDPISGHTALYWYRQSLGQGLEFLIYFQGNSAPDKSGLPSDRFSAERTGGSVSTLTIQRTQQEDSAVYLCASSPRGGVAKEQYFGPGTRLTVT.

This chain links TRBV6-5 with TRBJ1-2; TRBD1 aligns across 8 bases. Germline V CDR1 and CDR2: MNHEY, SVGAGI. V lost 6 bases and J lost 3; bases outside the gene matches: 3. The CDR3 runs 13 residues. CDR3 loop: CASRDRAHYGYTF. The DNA of the CDR3 is TGTGCCAGCAGGGACAGGGCCCACTATGGCTACACCTTC.

The CDR3 nucleotides are TGTGCCTCCCGCAGGGGCTATGGCTACACCTTC. Its translation: CASRRGYGYTF. This chain links TRBV30 with TRBJ1-2, with D tentatively TRBD1 (6 bases). Trimming removed 7 bases at V and 4 bases at J, with 10 bases between. The CDR3 sequence is 11 residues long. In germline, CDR1 is GTSNPN, CDR2 SVGIG (reference sequence).

The chain uses TRBV5-5 and TRBJ2-7; the match to TRBD2 covers 8 bases. Per the germline V gene, CDR1 is SGHKS and CDR2 is YYEKEE (reference sequence). CDR3 length: 14 residues. With 4 bases clipped from V and 3 bases from J, the junction kept 6 bases outside the gene matches. The CDR3 DNA reads TGTGCCAGCAGCCCGGGGGGGAACCTCTACGAGCAGTACTTC. Its translation: CASSPGGNLYEQYF. Drawing the rest from reference TRBV5-5 and TRBJ2-7, the complete variable domain is DAGVTQSPTHLIKTRGQQVTLRCSPISGHKSVSWYQQVLGQGPQFIFQYYEKEERGRGNFPDRFSARQFPNYSSELNVNALLLGDSALYLCASSPGGNLYEQYFGPGTRLTVT.

This clone turned up a few times. This chain links TRBV5-8 with TRBJ1-5; possible D gene TRBD1, 5 bases. The CDR3 runs 15 residues. Germline V gene data show CDR1 as SGHTS and CDR2 as YDEGEE. V gave up 2 bases and J gave up 11 bases, with 20 bases separating them. CDR3 sequence reads: CASSLGAAAGRTQHF. The DNA of the CDR3 is TGTGCCAGCAGCTTAGGGGCGGCTGCCGGTAGGACCCAGCATTTT. Full variable domain (remainder filled in from reference TRBV5-8 and TRBJ1-5): EAGVTQSPTHLIKTRGQQATLRCSPISGHTSVYWYQQALGLGLQFLLWYDEGEERNRGNFPPRFSGRQFPNYSSELNVNALELEDSALYLCASSLGAAAGRTQHFGDGTRLSIL.

This chain joins TRBV7-2 and TRBJ2-5, with 7 bases identical to TRBD2. V lost 3 bases to trimming and J lost 4 bases; unmatched junction nucleotides: 8. This CDR3 is 15 amino acids long. Per the germline V gene, CDR1 is SGHTA and CDR2 is FQGNSA. In nucleotides, the CDR3 is TGTGCCAGCAGCTTTGGGCTAGCGGAAAGAGAGACCCAGTACTTC. It yields the protein CASSFGLAERETQYF.

This rearrangement joins TRBV18 to TRBJ1-4; perhaps TRBD1 as D (5 bases). CDR1 and CDR2 (germline): KGHSH, LQKENI. The V end lost 5 bases, the J end lost 8 bases, and 15 bases lay between the germline ends. The CDR3 extends over 14 amino acids. The CDR3 is CASSIGGGNEKLFF. CDR3 DNA: TGTGCCAGCTCAATAGGCGGGGGGAACGAAAAACTGTTTTTT.

The rearrangement joins TRBV2 to TRBJ1-6; no firm D call. V gave up 7 bases and J gave up 9 bases, with 16 bases separating them. The CDR3 covers 14 residues. Germline V CDR1 and CDR2: SNHLY, FYNNEI. In nucleotides, the CDR3 is TGTGCCAGCACCCTTAGTCGAGGAGGTTCACCCCTCCACTTT. Translated: CASTLSRGGSPLHF.

The chain links TRBV10-3 to TRBJ2-5; no clear D gene. The CDR3 has 11 residues. Trimming shortened V by 10 bases and J by 1 base, and 7 bases separated the two germline ends. Germline CDR1 is ENHRY and CDR2 is SYGVKD. CDR3 in amino acids: CATGFQETQYF. The CDR3 coding sequence is TGTGCCACCGGTTTCCAAGAGACCCAGTACTTC.

The V and J genes are TRBV7-2 and TRBJ1-1, with D tentatively TRBD1 (5 bases). The CDR3 runs to 14 residues. Germline V CDR1 and CDR2: SGHTA, FQGNSA. The V end lost 2 bases, the J end lost 4 bases, and 11 bases lay between the germline ends. Here the CDR3 DNA reads TGTGCCAGCAGCTTACAGGGAGGAGTCACTGAAGCTTTCTTT. It translates to CASSLQGGVTEAFF.

This rearrangement joins TRBV19 to TRBJ1-3; D gene uncertain. CDR1 is LNHDA and CDR2 is SQIVND in the germline V gene (reference sequence). The V and J ends lost 1 base and 2 bases respectively, with 6 bases between them. CDR3 length equals 14 residues. CDR3 sequence: CASSIGATGNTIYF. Here the CDR3 DNA reads TGTGCCAGTAGTATAGGAGCAACTGGAAACACCATATATTTT. Together with reference TRBV19 and TRBJ1-3, the CDR3 gives the full variable domain: DGGITQSPKYLFRKEGQNVTLSCEQNLNHDAMYWYRQDPGQGLRLIYYSQIVNDFQKGDIAEGYSVSREKKESFPLTVTSAQKNPTAFYLCASSIGATGNTIYFGEGSWLTVV.

The chain uses TRBV27 and TRBJ2-5; D unresolved. The J call may be faulty, since TRBJ2-7 better matches the DNA end. The CDR3 is 13 residues long. Germline V gene sequence: CDR1 MNHEY, CDR2 SMNVEV (reference sequence). The CDR3 nucleotides read TGTGCCAGCAGGGAGAGCTTGAGGTACGAGCAGTACTTC. This sequence encodes CASRESLRYEQYF.

The chain joins TRBV10-3 to TRBJ1-1; D may be TRBD1 (5 bases). CDR3 length: 13 residues. V lost 10 bases and J lost 4, with 16 bases in between. Germline values: CDR1 ENHRY, CDR2 SYGVKD. The CDR3 spells CATGGTPVTEAFF. The CDR3 coding sequence is TGTGCCACCGGAGGGACTCCGGTCACTGAAGCTTTCTTT.

On this clone itself: Compared with germline, one end of the junction differs, possibly owing to a read error. The chain recombines TRBV7-2 with TRBJ1-2, with D uncertain. CDR1 is SGHTA, CDR2 FQGNSA, per germline. The CDR3 extends over 16 amino acids. Here the CDR3 reads CASSLAGSGVNYGYTF. For the CDR3, the DNA is TGTGCCAGCAGCCTAGCGGGCTCCGGGGTTAACTATGGCTACACCTTC.

The V gene is TRBV5-1, the J gene TRBJ1-1; 7 bases are shared with TRBD1. The germline CDR1 and CDR2 sequences are SGHRS and YFSETQ. Trimming took 4 bases from V and 2 from J; bases not matched to a gene: 11. The CDR3 totals 16 residues. The CDR3 nucleotides read TGCGCCAGCAGCCCGGGACAGCTGGCTTCTAACACTGAAGCTTTCTTT. Residues: CASSPGQLASNTEAFF.

This clone was detected only once. This chain joins TRBV11-2 and TRBJ2-3, with unresolved D. Germline V gives CDR1 SGHAT, CDR2 FQNNGV. Trimming stripped 5 bases from V and 2 bases from J, with 8 bases between. The CDR3 has 13 amino acids. The chain's CDR3 is CASSTAYTDTQYF. CDR3 nucleotide sequence: TGTGCCAGCAGCACAGCTTACACAGATACGCAGTATTTT.

V is TRBV5-6 and J is TRBJ1-1, with 9 bases aligning to TRBD1. Trimming removed 0 bases from V and 11 bases from J; junction bases left unmatched: 8. The germline gives CDR1 SGHDT, CDR2 YYEEEE. The CDR3 loop spans 14 amino acids. Written as DNA, the CDR3 is TGTGCCAGCAGCTTGGGGCCCGGACAGGGGTCCGCTTTCTTT. It encodes CASSLGPGQGSAFF.

The J gene is TRBJ1-3, the V gene TRBV25-1; TRBD1 matches at 10 bases. The CDR3 spans 16 residues. Looked up from germline, CDR1 is MGHDK and CDR2 is SYGVNS. V dropped 1 base and J dropped 6; count of bases not matched to a gene: 6. CDR3: CASSESGGTGVNTIYF. Here the CDR3 DNA reads TGTGCCAGCAGTGAATCAGGAGGGACAGGGGTAAACACCATATATTTT.

The sample holds one count of this clone. This chain connects TRBV27 to TRBJ1-1; 8 bases fit TRBD1. J was trimmed by 4 bases and V by 1 base; bases with no gene match: 8. Germline lookup yields CDR1 MNHEY and CDR2 SMNVEV (reference sequence). This CDR3 has 16 residues. Here the CDR3 reads CASSLLSRGLSTEAFF. The CDR3 DNA reads TGTGCCAGCAGTTTATTGTCCAGGGGGCTGAGCACTGAAGCTTTCTTT.